The present TCR beta chain was sequenced within a study of blood T cell repertoires in COVID-19 (TCRdb year 2020). Background for the entire study: Collaborator samples came from the United States, Italy and Spain and covered acute and convalescent phases of COVID-19. The repertoires were released in a freely available public database meant as a resource for research on the immune response to SARS-CoV-2. Sample metadata almost always included a de-identified subject ID, COVID-19 status, age in years and sex. Where available, HLA class I and class II types were obtained from metadata supplied by the sample provider rather than from assay-based typing. The material from the prospective study consisted of cDNA or gDNA derived from T cells, B-cell-depleted T cells, or PBMCs. The samples were drawn from two sources: the first 160 participants of the ongoing ImmuneRACE study, and over 950 subjects contributed by 6 global collaborators. Deeply sampled blood TCRbeta repertoires from subjects exposed to, actively infected with, or recovered from COVID-19 were included in the dataset. Overall results and qualifications from the work: The quantity of clinical and demographic metadata differed by source and by participant and was supplied without curation.

The immunoSEQ Assay, a bias-controlled multiplex PCR, was used to amplify TCRbeta CDR3 regions from genomic DNA. The authors' pipeline ran thus. Within the assay, amplification of reference gene primers was used to estimate how many nucleated cells each sample contained. Sequence reads were collapsed and filtered to measure the absolute abundance of every unique TCRbeta CDR3 rearrangement. Productive Simpson clonality was computed per sample as the square root of Simpson's diversity index over productive rearrangements. This is the immuneACCESS table as TCRdb keeps it, with only in-frame sequences that have V and J called. A part of the clones is gone; compared with another copy, unresolved V genes explain less than half, and the rest is unexplained. V, J and clone size derive from that table, while D and trimming were established from the DNA sequence. Within this sample are about 200,000 clones, with around 85% of them counted one time only. Approximately 11% of the sample belongs to the ten largest clones.

The collaborating institutions used their own protocols to collect whole blood in K2EDTA tubes. Collaborator samples were shipped for TCRbeta analysis as frozen whole blood, isolated PBMCs, or DNA extracted from either sample type. CDR1 and CDR2 were assigned from the germline V gene as SQVTM and ANQGSEA. Relative to germline, V is 7 bases shorter and J is 0 bases shorter, with 15 bases between their ends. The CDR3 measures 14 amino acids from cysteine to phenylalanine. Only the CDR3 part of the read is kept: 42 bases, read in frame from the first base. This clone was picked up a small number of times. The antigen it binds to is not known. Base qualities are not recorded, but no much larger clone differs from it by a single base.

Recombination connected TRBV29-1 to TRBJ1-1, with TRBD1 as a weak D call on 5 bases. The receptor was derived from a human donor with active or convalescent COVID-19. The donor label of this sample is uncertain. Sequenced material: peripheral blood. The CDR3 is CSGRQSTMNTEAFF. The DNA reads as follows: TGCAGCGGCCGACAGAGTACTATGAACACTGAAGCTTTCTTT.